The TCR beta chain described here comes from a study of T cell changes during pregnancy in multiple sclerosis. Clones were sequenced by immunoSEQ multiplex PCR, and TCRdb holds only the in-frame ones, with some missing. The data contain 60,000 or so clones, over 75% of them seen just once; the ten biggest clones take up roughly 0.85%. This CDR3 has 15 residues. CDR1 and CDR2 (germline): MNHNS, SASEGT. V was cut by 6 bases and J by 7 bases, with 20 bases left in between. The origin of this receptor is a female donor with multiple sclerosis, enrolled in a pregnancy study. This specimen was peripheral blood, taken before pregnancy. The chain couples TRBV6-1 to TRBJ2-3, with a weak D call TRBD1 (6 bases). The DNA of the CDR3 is TGTGCCAGCAGGGTCCAGGGGTCGGACTTTAATACGCAGTATTTT. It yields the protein CASRVQGSDFNTQYF.